This entry describes one T cell receptor (beta chain). The protocol was immunoSEQ multiplex PCR, while the TCRdb copy is restricted to in-frame clones and leaves out a portion. The table includes about 150,000 clones, roughly 92% detected once. This sample is part of a study of T cell responses to AZD1222 COVID-19 vaccine. CDR3 length equals 16 residues. Germline CDR1 reads SGHTA; CDR2 reads FQGNSA. Trimming cost V 1 base and J 0 bases, with 10 bases left between them. The J gene is TRBJ1-3, the V gene TRBV7-2; D call uncertain. The clonotype comes from an adult in good health. The sample here was peripheral blood, taken on day 0 of AZD1222 vaccination. The CDR3: CASSLVGRNSGNTIYF. Written as DNA, the CDR3 is TGTGCCAGCAGCTTAGTAGGCAGGAACTCTGGAAACACCATATATTTT.